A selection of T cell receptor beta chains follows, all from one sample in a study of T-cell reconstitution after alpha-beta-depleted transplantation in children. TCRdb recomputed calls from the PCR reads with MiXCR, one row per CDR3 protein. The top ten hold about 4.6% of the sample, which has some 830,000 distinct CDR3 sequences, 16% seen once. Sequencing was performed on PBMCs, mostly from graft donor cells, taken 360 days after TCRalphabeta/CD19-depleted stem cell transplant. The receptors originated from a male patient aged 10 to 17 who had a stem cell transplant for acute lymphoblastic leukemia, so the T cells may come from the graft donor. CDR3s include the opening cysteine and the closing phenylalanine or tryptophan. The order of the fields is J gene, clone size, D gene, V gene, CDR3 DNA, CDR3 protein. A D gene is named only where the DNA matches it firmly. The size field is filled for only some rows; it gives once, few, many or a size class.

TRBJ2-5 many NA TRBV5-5 TGTGCCAGCAGCGAGGCCTGGGACCAGTACTTC CASSEAWDQYF
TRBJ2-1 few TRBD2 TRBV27 TGTGCCAGCAGCCCTCCCCTAGCGGGAGTACGTTACAATGAGCAGTTCTTC CASSPPLAGVRYNEQFF
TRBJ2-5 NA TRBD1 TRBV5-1 TGCGCCAGCCTTGGCACAGGGGGCGTTGGGGAGACCCAGTACTTC CASLGTGGVGETQYF
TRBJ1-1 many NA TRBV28 TGTGCCATCGACCCCCTTCCAGGGAACACTGAAGCTTTCTTT CAIDPLPGNTEAFF
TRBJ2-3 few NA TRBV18 TGTGCCAGCTCACCGGAAGATACGCAGTATTTT CASSPEDTQYF
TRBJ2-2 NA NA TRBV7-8 TGTGCCAGCAGCTTAGACCCGCGGGACACCGGGGAGCTGTTTTTT CASSLDPRDTGELFF
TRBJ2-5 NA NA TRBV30 TGTGCCTGGAGTGCGACTCCCGGGCACAGAGAGACCCAGTACTTC CAWSATPGHRETQYF
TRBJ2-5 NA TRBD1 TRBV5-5 TGTGCCAGCAGCTTGGGGACAGGGGTTTTGTTCCAAGAGACCCAGTACTTC CASSLGTGVLFQETQYF
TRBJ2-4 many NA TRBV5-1 TGCGCCAGCACCGAGGGGGACATCAAAAACATTCAGTACTTC CASTEGDIKNIQYF
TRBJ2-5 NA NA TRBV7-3 TGTGCCAGCAGCTTAGATCCCGGGAGTGAGACCCAGTACTTC CASSLDPGSETQYF
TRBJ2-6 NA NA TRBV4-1 TGCGCCAGCAGCCAATCCCCCTTGACAGTAAGCTCTGGGGCCAACGTCCTGACTTTC CASSQSPLTVSSGANVLTF
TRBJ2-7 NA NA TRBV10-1 TGCGCCAGCAGTAAGTCCTACGGGGCCGAGCAGTACTTC CASSKSYGAEQYF
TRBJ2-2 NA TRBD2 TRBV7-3 TGTGCCAGCAGCCCTGAAATTCTTGGACTAGCGGGAGTGCACGGGGAGCTGTTTTTT CASSPEILGLAGVHGELFF
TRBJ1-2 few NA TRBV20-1 TGCAGTGCCGCCTCGGGGCAGTGGGGCTACACCTTC CSAASGQWGYTF
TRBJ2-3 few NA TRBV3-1 TGTGCCAGCAGCCAAGATGGGGGACTCCTCACAGATACGCAGTATTTT CASSQDGGLLTDTQYF
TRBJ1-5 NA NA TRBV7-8 TGTGCCAGCAGCTTAGCGAGGTATCAGCAGGGGAATCAGCCCCAGCATTTT CASSLARYQQGNQPQHF
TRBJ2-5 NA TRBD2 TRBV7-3 TGTGCCAGCAGCTTTCTGGGACTAGCATCGGAGACCCAGTACTTC CASSFLGLASETQYF
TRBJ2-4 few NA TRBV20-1 TGCAGTGCTAGAGATTTTGAGGGATTAAACATTCAGTACTTC CSARDFEGLNIQYF
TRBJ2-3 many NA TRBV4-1 TGCGCCAGCAGCCCCCCCCGGGCAGATACGCAGTATTTT CASSPPRADTQYF
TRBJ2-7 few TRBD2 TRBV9 TGTGCCAGCAGCGAGGGACTAGCAGAGATCGAGCAGTACTTC CASSEGLAEIEQYF
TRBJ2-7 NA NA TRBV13 TGTGCCAGCAGGGCTGAGCTAGCCTACGAGCAGTACTTC CASRAELAYEQYF
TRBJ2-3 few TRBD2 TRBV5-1 TGCGCCAGCAGCCCCTATAAATCTAGCGGGAGGATAGATACGCAGTATTTT CASSPYKSSGRIDTQYF
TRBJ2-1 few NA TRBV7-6 TGTGCCAGCAGCGACCTAGGGCTATCCTACAATGAGCAGTTCTTC CASSDLGLSYNEQFF
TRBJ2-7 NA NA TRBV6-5 TGTGCCAGCAGTTATTTTGACGCCTCCTACGAGCAGTACTTC CASSYFDASYEQYF
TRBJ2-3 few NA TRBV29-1 TGCAGCGTAGAGGGCAGGCCAAGCACAGATACGCAGTATTTT CSVEGRPSTDTQYF
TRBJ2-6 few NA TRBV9 TGTGCCAGCAGCGCTGATTGGGTAGAAGGGGCCAACGTCCTGACTTTC CASSADWVEGANVLTF
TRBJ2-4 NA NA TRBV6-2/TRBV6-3 TGTGCCAGCAGTCCCTCCCTCATCAGCGCCAAAAACATTCAGTACTTC CASSPSLISAKNIQYF
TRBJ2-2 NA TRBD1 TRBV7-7 TGTGCCAGCAGCTACGGACAGGCTAACACCGGGGAGCTGTTTTTT CASSYGQANTGELFF
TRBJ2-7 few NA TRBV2 TGTGCCAGCAGCGACGATCCGGGCTACGAGCAGTACTTC CASSDDPGYEQYF
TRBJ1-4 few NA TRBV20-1 TGCAGTGCTAGACCTGCAACTAATGAAAAACTGTTTTTT CSARPATNEKLFF
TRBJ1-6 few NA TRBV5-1 TGCGCCAGCAGCGGGGGCGAAGTATCTTCACCCCTCCACTTT CASSGGEVSSPLHF
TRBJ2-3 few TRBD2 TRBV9 TGTGCCAGCAGCGTAAACCCTCGTACTAGCGGAGACACAGATACGCAGTATTTT CASSVNPRTSGDTDTQYF
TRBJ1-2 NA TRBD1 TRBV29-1 TGCAGCGTTGGATTCGGGACAGGGAACTATGGCTACACCTTC CSVGFGTGNYGYTF
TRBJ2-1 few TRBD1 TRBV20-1 TGCAGTGCTAGCTGGGCAGGGGGCCTGGATGAGCAGTTCTTC CSASWAGGLDEQFF
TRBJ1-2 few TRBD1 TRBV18 TGTGCCAGCTCAACGGACAGGGATGTTGGCTACACCTTC CASSTDRDVGYTF
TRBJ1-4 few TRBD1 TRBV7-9 TGTGCCAGCAGCCCGGACAGGGGGTTAGTTTATGAAAAACTGTTTTTT CASSPDRGLVYEKLFF
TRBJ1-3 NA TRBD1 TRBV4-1 TGCGCCAGCAGCCTCCCCGGGACAGGGGTCTCTGGAAACACCATATATTTT CASSLPGTGVSGNTIYF
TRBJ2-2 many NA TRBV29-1 TGCAGCGTTGTCAAGGGCCGGACCGGGGAGCTGTTTTTT CSVVKGRTGELFF
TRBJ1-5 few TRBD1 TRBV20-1 TGCAGTGCTACCGGACAGGGGTTTGGCAATCAGCCCCAGCATTTT CSATGQGFGNQPQHF
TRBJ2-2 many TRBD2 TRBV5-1 TGCGCCAGCAGCTTGGCTTTTACTAGCGGGAACACCGGGGAGCTGTTTTTT CASSLAFTSGNTGELFF
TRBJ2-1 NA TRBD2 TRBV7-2 TGTGCCAGCAGCTTAGTGCTACTAGCGGGAGCTTTCAATGAGCAGTTCTTC CASSLVLLAGAFNEQFF
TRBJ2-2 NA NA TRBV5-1 TGCGCCAGCAGCTTTCCGGGGTTTCCCGGGGAGCTGTTTTTT CASSFPGFPGELFF
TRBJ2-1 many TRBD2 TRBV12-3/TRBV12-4 TGTGCCAGCAGTTTCCCACTAGCGGTTGAGCAGTTCTTC CASSFPLAVEQFF
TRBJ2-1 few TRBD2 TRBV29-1 TGCAGCTCCAGACCCGGGACTAGCGGAAACAATGAGCAGTTCTTC CSSRPGTSGNNEQFF
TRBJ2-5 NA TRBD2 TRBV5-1 TGCGCCAGCAGCTTGGCGCTAGCGGAGGACCAAGAGACCCAGTACTTC CASSLALAEDQETQYF
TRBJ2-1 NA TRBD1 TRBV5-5 TGTGCCAGCAGCTTTCCGGGACAGAGCAATGAGCAGTTCTTC CASSFPGQSNEQFF
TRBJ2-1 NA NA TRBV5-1 TGCGCCAGCAGCTTGGCCCCCTCTCGGACCTCACACAATGAGCAGTTCTTC CASSLAPSRTSHNEQFF